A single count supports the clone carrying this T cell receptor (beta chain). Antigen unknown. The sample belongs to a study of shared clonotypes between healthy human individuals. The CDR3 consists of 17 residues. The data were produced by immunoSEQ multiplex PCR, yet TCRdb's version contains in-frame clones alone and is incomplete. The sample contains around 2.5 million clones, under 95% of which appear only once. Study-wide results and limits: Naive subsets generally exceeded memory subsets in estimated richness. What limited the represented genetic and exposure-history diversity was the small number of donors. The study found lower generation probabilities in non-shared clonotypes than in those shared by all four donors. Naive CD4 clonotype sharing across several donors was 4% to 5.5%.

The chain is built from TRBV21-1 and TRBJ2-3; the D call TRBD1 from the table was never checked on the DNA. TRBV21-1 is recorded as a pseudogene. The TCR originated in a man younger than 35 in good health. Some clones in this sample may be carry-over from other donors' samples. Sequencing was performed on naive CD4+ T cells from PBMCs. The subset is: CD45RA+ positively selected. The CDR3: CASSKRQGSMDADTQYF. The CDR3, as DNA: TGTGCCAGCAGCAAACGACAGGGTAGTATGGACGCAGATACGCAGTATTTT.